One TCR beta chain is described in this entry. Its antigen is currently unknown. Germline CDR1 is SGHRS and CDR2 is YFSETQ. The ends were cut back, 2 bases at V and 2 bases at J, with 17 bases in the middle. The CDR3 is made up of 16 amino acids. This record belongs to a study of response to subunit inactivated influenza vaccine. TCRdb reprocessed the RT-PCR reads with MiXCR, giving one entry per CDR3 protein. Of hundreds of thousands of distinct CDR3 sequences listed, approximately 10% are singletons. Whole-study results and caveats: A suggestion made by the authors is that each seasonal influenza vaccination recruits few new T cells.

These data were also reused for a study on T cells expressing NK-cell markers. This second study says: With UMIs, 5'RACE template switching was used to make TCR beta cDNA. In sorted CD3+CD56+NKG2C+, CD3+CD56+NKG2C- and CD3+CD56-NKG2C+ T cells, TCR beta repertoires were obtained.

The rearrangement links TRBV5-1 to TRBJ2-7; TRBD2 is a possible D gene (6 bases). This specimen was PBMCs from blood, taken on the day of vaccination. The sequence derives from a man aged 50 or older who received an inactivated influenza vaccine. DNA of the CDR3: TGCGCCAGCAGCTTTGGACCGGGAGAAACTACCTACGAGCAGTACTTC. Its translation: CASSFGPGETTYEQYF.